This T cell receptor (beta chain) was retrieved from a study of cytomegalovirus exposure and HLA in healthy donors. Study-level points and caveats: Within an earlier analysis, most TCR beta V segments proved productive either about 90% or about 30% of the time.

Both 60 Vbeta primers and 13 Jbeta primers went into the PCR. Sequencing was performed with immunoSEQ multiplex PCR; in TCRdb, only in-frame clones are kept and a portion is missing. The sample consists of approximately 100,000 clones, roughly 80% of them appearing once. Concerning this clone itself: Its target is not known.

CDR1 is MNHEY and CDR2 is SMNVEV in the germline V gene (reference sequence). CDR3 length: 15 residues. The V and J ends lost 0 bases and 4 bases respectively, with 12 bases between them. This chain links TRBV27 with TRBJ1-1; no definite D call. Sequencing input: PBMCs. This sequence was found in a female donor in good health and CMV-seronegative. The CDR3: CASSLSRQVGTEAFF. Written as DNA, the CDR3 is TGTGCCAGCAGTTTATCCCGGCAGGTAGGCACTGAAGCTTTCTTT.